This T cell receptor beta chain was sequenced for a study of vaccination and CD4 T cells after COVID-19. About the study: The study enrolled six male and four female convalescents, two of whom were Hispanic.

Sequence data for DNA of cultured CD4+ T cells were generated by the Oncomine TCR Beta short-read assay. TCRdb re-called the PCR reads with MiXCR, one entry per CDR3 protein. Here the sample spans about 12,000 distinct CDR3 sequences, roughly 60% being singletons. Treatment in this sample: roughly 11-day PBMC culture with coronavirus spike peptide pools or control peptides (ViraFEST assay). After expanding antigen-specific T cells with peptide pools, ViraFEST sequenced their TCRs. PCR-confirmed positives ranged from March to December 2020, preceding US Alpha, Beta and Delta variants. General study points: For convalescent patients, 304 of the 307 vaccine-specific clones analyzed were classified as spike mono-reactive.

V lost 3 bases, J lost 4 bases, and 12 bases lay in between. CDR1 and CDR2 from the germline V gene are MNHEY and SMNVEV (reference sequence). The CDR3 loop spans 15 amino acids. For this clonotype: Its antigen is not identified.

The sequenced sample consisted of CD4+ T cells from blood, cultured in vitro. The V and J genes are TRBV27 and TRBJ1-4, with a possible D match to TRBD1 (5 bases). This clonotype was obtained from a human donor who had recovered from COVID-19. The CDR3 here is CASSLTGGSNEKLFF. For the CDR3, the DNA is TGTGCCAGCAGTTTGACCGGGGGGAGTAATGAAAAACTGTTTTTT.